This T cell receptor beta chain was sequenced in a study of vaccination and CD4 T cells after COVID-19. Findings and limits, study-wide: A nonsignificant median increase from about 22 to 38 SARS-CoV-2-reactive clonotypes was observed. Vaccine-specific clones in convalescent patients were spike mono-reactive in 304 of 307 cases.

This clonotype was recorded only once. Its matching antigen is unknown. With the Oncomine TCR Beta short-read assay, DNA from cultured CD4+ T cells was sequenced. Using its own MiXCR run on the PCR reads, TCRdb lists one record per CDR3 protein. The sample lists approximately 13,000 distinct CDR3 sequences, just under 65% occurring once. Treatment described: roughly nine-day PBMC culture with coronavirus spike peptide pools or control peptides (ViraFEST assay). Input material: CD4+ T cells from blood, cultured in vitro. This TCR came from a human donor who had recovered from COVID-19.

CDR3 bases: TGTGCCAGCAGCTCCCGACACCATCAAGAGACCCAGTACTTC. It specifies CASSSRHHQETQYF. The J gene is TRBJ2-5, the V gene TRBV7-2, with D uncertain. Germline V gene lookup returns CDR1 SGHTA and CDR2 FQGNSA. Trimming removed 4 bases at V and 2 bases at J, with 11 bases between. The CDR3 totals 14 residues.